Listed here are 7 T cell receptor beta chains from one sample, sequenced in a study of blood T cells in healthy people across ages. Then a second PCR, running roughly 6 to 12 cycles, was carried out with a sample-barcoded 5' primer and a J-beta primer mix. TCRdb itself ran the 5' RACE reads through MiXCR, one entry per CDR3 protein. Here the sample spans about 1.8 million distinct CDR3 sequences, about 49% being singletons. The sample consisted of blood. The receptor source for this set is a woman aged 40 to 50 in good health.

This chain connects TRBV5-1 to TRBJ2-3; perhaps TRBD2 as D (6 bases). CDR1 is SGHRS and CDR2 is YFSETQ in the germline V gene. V lost 4 bases, J lost 2 bases, and 20 bases lay in between. This CDR3 contains 17 residues. Here the CDR3 reads CASSGDSRSGLTDTQYF. The CDR3 DNA sequence: TGCGCCAGCAGCGGGGACTCCCGGAGCGGGCTCACAGATACGCAGTATTTT.

This clonotype has just a few counts. The rearrangement uses TRBV7-2 and TRBJ2-5; D is unresolved. Germline CDR1 SGHTA, CDR2 FQGNSA. The germline V and J ends were trimmed by 7 bases and 0 bases, with 12 bases remaining between them. CDR3 length: 14 residues. As DNA, the CDR3 is TGTGCCAGCACCCAGAGTAGGGACCAAGAGACCCAGTACTTC. Amino acid sequence: CASTQSRDQETQYF.

The rearrangement uses TRBV7-2 and TRBJ1-5, with D hard to call. The ends were cut back, 5 bases at V and 7 bases at J, with 15 bases in the middle. This CDR3 region has 14 residues. Germline-derived CDR1 and CDR2 are SGHTA and FQGNSA. The CDR3 spells CASSPLLRAQPQHF. As DNA, the CDR3 is TGTGCCAGCAGCCCCCTGTTGAGGGCCCAGCCCCAGCATTTT.

This clonotype was seen a few times. This chain connects TRBV9 to TRBJ2-1, with D uncertain. V lost 0 bases to trimming and J lost 6 bases, with 13 bases between them. This CDR3 has 15 residues. Germline-derived CDR1 and CDR2 are SGDLS and YYNGEE. The CDR3 protein is CASSVGGNPSNEQFF. CDR3 DNA: TGTGCCAGCAGCGTAGGAGGTAATCCTAGCAATGAGCAGTTCTTC.

The chain has TRBV7-2 and TRBJ2-5, with D hard to call. Germline values: CDR1 SGHTA, CDR2 FQGNSA. The V and J ends lost 5 bases and 3 bases respectively, with 10 bases between them. This CDR3 comprises 13 residues. The CDR3 DNA follows: TGTGCCAGCAGCGTAGATTTGAAAGAGACCCAGTACTTC. Translating it yields CASSVDLKETQYF. The whole variable domain, filled in from reference TRBV7-2 and TRBJ2-5, reads GAGVSQSPSNKVTEKGKDVELRCDPISGHTALYWYRQSLGQGLEFLIYFQGNSAPDKSGLPSDRFSAERTGGSVSTLTIQRTQQEDSAVYLCASSVDLKETQYFGPGTRLLVL.

The rearrangement joins TRBV9 to TRBJ2-5, with a possible D match to TRBD1 (6 bases). The closer fit of TRBJ2-7 to the DNA end suggests the J call may be wrong. The CDR3 contains 16 residues. The V gene's germline CDR1 is SGDLS and CDR2 YYNGEE. The CDR3 reads CASSVLTGFPLSEQYF. The CDR3 DNA sequence: TGTGCCAGCAGCGTTCTCACAGGGTTTCCCCTTTCCGAGCAGTACTTC.

This clonotype was seen more than once but under ten times. This chain uses TRBV9 with TRBJ2-3; 7 nucleotides agree with TRBD1. V shed 3 bases, J shed 3 bases, and the junction held 7 bases outside the gene matches. This CDR3 region has 15 residues. The germline V gene encodes CDR1 SGDLS and CDR2 YYNGEE. The CDR3 protein is CASSARGGPTDTQYF. In DNA, the CDR3 is TGTGCCAGCAGCGCAAGAGGGGGCCCGACAGATACGCAGTATTTT.